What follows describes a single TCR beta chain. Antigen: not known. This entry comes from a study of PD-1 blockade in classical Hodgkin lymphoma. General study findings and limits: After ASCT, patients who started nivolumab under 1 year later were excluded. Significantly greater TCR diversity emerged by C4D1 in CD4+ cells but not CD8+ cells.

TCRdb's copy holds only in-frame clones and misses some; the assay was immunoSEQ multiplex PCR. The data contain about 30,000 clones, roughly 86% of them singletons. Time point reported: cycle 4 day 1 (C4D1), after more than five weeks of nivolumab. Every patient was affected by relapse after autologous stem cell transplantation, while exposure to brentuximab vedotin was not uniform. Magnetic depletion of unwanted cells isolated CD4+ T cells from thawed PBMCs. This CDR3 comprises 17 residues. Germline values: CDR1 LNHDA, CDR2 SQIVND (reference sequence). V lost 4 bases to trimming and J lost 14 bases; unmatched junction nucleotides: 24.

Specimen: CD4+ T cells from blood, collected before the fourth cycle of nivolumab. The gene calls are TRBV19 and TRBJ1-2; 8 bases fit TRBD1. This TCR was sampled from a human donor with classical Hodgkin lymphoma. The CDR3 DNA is TGTGCCAGTAGTAGGCGCGACAGGGGATCGGGAAGTATGGCTTGTACCTTC. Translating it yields CASSRRDRGSGSMACTF.